The 12 T cell receptor beta chains listed next were all sequenced from one sample in a study of cytomegalovirus exposure and HLA in healthy donors. A multiplex PCR was run with 60 Vbeta primers and 13 Jbeta primers. Measured with immunoSEQ multiplex PCR; TCRdb has only the in-frame clones, and not every one. This table has around 99,000 clones, about 74% appearing once. The sequenced sample was PBMCs. Receptor source: a woman between 40 and 50 years old in good health and CMV-seropositive.

There are a few counts of this clone. The V and J genes are TRBV19 and TRBJ1-1; D remains unclear. Trimming took off 6 bases at V and 0 bases at J, with 8 bases between the two ends. This CDR3 is 13 amino acids long. Germline CDR1 and CDR2: LNHDA and SQIVND (reference sequence). CDR3 sequence: CASRLHMNTEAFF. CDR3 nucleotide sequence: TGTGCCAGTAGGTTACATATGAACACTGAAGCTTTCTTT.

The J gene is TRBJ1-1, the V gene TRBV2; D might be TRBD1 (6 bases). CDR3 length: 16 amino acids. The V gene lost 2 bases and the J gene lost 0 bases, with 13 bases spanning the gap. The germline gives CDR1 SNHLY, CDR2 FYNNEI. The CDR3, as DNA: TGTGCCAGCAGTGAATCGGGACACATCATGAACACTGAAGCTTTCTTT. Translated, it gives CASSESGHIMNTEAFF. The full variable domain, with the rest looked up from reference TRBV2 and TRBJ1-1, is EPEVTQTPSHQVTQMGQEVILRCVPISNHLYFYWYRQILGQKVEFLVSFYNNEISEKSEIFDDQFSVERPDGSNFTLKIRSTKLEDSAMYFCASSESGHIMNTEAFFGQGTRLTVV.

This clone was observed a handful of times. The chain joins TRBV7-2 to TRBJ2-7; TRBD1 matches at 9 bases. CDR1 is SGHTA, CDR2 FQGNSA, per germline. CDR3 size: 17 residues. Unmatched junction bases numbered 8, after V lost 1 base and J lost 1 base. CDR3 amino acids: CASSLVWSGQGSYEQYF. The CDR3 coding sequence is TGTGCCAGCAGCTTAGTTTGGTCGGGACAGGGATCCTACGAGCAGTACTTC. Full variable domain (missing parts from reference TRBV7-2 and TRBJ2-7): GAGVSQSPSNKVTEKGKDVELRCDPISGHTALYWYRQSLGQGLEFLIYFQGNSAPDKSGLPSDRFSAERTGGSVSTLTIQRTQQEDSAVYLCASSLVWSGQGSYEQYFGPGTRLTVT.

The chain's CDR3 is CASSSGTGGGYTF. In DNA form, the CDR3 reads TGCGCCAGCAGCTCCGGGACAGGAGGAGGCTACACCTTC. The chain recombines TRBV5-1 with TRBJ1-2; 8 nucleotides align to TRBD1. Germline CDR1 is SGHRS and CDR2 is YFSETQ. Unmatched junction bases numbered 6, after V lost 3 bases and J lost 8 bases. The CDR3 is 13 residues long.

The chain recombines TRBV5-1 with TRBJ2-5, with D perhaps matching TRBD2 (5 bases). The germline gives CDR1 SGHRS, CDR2 YFSETQ. The CDR3 extends over 14 amino acids. Trimming took 0 bases from V and 5 from J, leaving 11 bases between them. CDR3 amino acids: CASSLALASETQYF. The CDR3 nucleotides are TGCGCCAGCAGCTTGGCCCTAGCATCTGAGACCCAGTACTTC.

This clone was observed once. The genes are TRBV27 and TRBJ2-7; TRBD2 is a possible D gene (7 bases). V lost 5 bases and J 0 bases, leaving 14 bases between the germline ends. This CDR3 comprises 15 residues. CDR1 is MNHEY, CDR2 SMNVEV, per germline (reference sequence). For the CDR3, the DNA is TGTGCCAGCAGTAATGGGGGGGCCCCCTCCTACGAGCAGTACTTC. Translating it yields CASSNGGAPSYEQYF.

This chain uses TRBV7-2 with TRBJ2-7, with D possibly TRBD2 on 6 matching bases. Per the germline V gene, CDR1 is SGHTA and CDR2 is FQGNSA. This CDR3 comprises 14 residues. Trimming shortened V by 2 bases and J by 0 bases, and 8 bases separated the two germline ends. The CDR3 here is CASSLWGVSYEQYF. The CDR3 bases are TGTGCCAGCAGCTTATGGGGGGTCTCCTACGAGCAGTACTTC. Variable domain in full (rest from reference TRBV7-2 and TRBJ2-7): GAGVSQSPSNKVTEKGKDVELRCDPISGHTALYWYRQSLGQGLEFLIYFQGNSAPDKSGLPSDRFSAERTGGSVSTLTIQRTQQEDSAVYLCASSLWGVSYEQYFGPGTRLTVT.

This chain links TRBV6-6 with TRBJ2-2, with TRBD2 matching over 9 bases. Per the germline V gene, CDR1 is MNHNY and CDR2 is SVGAGI (reference sequence). V gave up 5 bases and J gave up 5 bases; unmatched junction bases: 9. The CDR3 contains 16 residues. CDR3 in amino acids: CASSRGLADRTGELFF. In nucleotides, the CDR3 is TGTGCCAGCAGTCGGGGACTAGCCGACCGGACCGGGGAGCTGTTTTTT.

This chain links TRBV18 with TRBJ1-2, with 9 bases lining up with TRBD1. Looked up from germline, CDR1 is KGHSH and CDR2 is LQKENI. This CDR3 spans 15 amino acids. Germline trimming cut 3 bases from V and 2 bases from J; bases unmatched to any gene: 4. The CDR3 is CASSPGTGLNYGYTF. The DNA of the CDR3 is TGTGCCAGCTCACCGGGGACAGGGCTGAACTATGGCTACACCTTC. Full variable domain (missing parts from reference TRBV18 and TRBJ1-2): NAGVMQNPRHLVRRRGQEARLRCSPMKGHSHVYWYRQLPEEGLKFMVYLQKENIIDESGMPKERFSAEFPKEGPSILRIQQVVRGDSAAYFCASSPGTGLNYGYTFGSGTRLTVV.

The count of this clone is one. The chain couples TRBV9 to TRBJ1-1; a possible D gene is TRBD1 (6 bases). Trimming removed 4 bases from V and 4 bases from J, with 17 bases in between. CDR3 length equals 15 residues. Germline V gives CDR1 SGDLS, CDR2 YYNGEE. The CDR3 DNA reads as TGTGCCAGCAGCCTAAACTCTCAGGGGACCACTGAAGCTTTCTTT. Protein: CASSLNSQGTTEAFF.

This chain joins TRBV5-1 and TRBJ1-1; D is uncertain. The CDR3 totals 14 residues. The germline V gene has CDR1 SGHRS and CDR2 YFSETQ. V gave up 0 bases and J gave up 2 bases, with 8 bases separating them. CDR3 sequence (DNA): TGCGCCAGCAGCTTGGATCCCATTAACACTGAAGCTTTCTTT. Translating gives CASSLDPINTEAFF.

The chain couples TRBV18 to TRBJ2-7; TRBD2 might be the D (6 bases). Per the germline V gene, CDR1 is KGHSH and CDR2 is LQKENI. The V end lost 3 bases, the J end lost 6 bases, and 15 bases lay between the germline ends. The CDR3 spans 14 residues. The CDR3 DNA reads TGTGCCAGCTCACCGGAGACAGCGGGTTCCGAGCAGTACTTC. Translating gives CASSPETAGSEQYF.